Each of the 8 T cell receptor beta chains below was sequenced from the same sample in a study of blood T cell repertoires in COVID-19. The protocol was immunoSEQ multiplex PCR, while the TCRdb copy is restricted to in-frame clones and leaves out a portion. This table holds 80,000 to 90,000 clones, 70% to 90% found once. Sequenced sample: peripheral blood. These receptors originate from a man older than 75 with active or convalescent COVID-19.

The V and J genes are TRBV28 and TRBJ1-2, with a weak D call TRBD1 (6 bases). The CDR3 totals 13 residues. With 6 bases removed from V and 6 bases from J, the gap between germline ends came to 14 bases. CDR1 is MDHEN and CDR2 is SYDVKM in the germline V gene. The CDR3 here is CASSPGVRDGYTF. CDR3 nucleotides: TGTGCCAGCAGCCCAGGGGTGCGGGATGGCTACACCTTC.

The chain carries TRBV28 and TRBJ1-5; weak D call: TRBD1 (6 bases). The CDR3 is 15 amino acids. Germline lookup yields CDR1 MDHEN and CDR2 SYDVKM. The V and J ends lost 7 bases and 5 bases respectively, with 18 bases between them. CDR3 coding DNA: TGTGCCAGCACCTCCGAACAGGGTTTCGATCAGCCCCAGCATTTT. Encoded protein: CASTSEQGFDQPQHF.

V gene TRBV11-3 combines with J gene TRBJ1-5; D uncertain. Trimming took 8 bases from V and 9 from J, leaving 8 bases between them. Looked up from germline, CDR1 is SGHNT and CDR2 is YENEEA. CDR3 length: 10 amino acids. The CDR3, as DNA: TGTGCCAGCCCTCCAGGGCCCCAGCATTTT. Its translation: CASPPGPQHF.

This chain uses TRBV10-1 with TRBJ2-7, with TRBD2 identical over 11 bases. V gave up 3 bases and J gave up 0 bases; unmatched junction bases: 4. Per germline, CDR1 WNHNN and CDR2 SYGVQD (reference sequence). CDR3 length: 16 residues. CDR3: CASSEAGTSGSYEQYF. CDR3 nucleotides: TGCGCCAGCAGTGAAGCCGGGACTAGCGGCTCCTACGAGCAGTACTTC.

The gene calls are TRBV9 and TRBJ2-7; D gene ambiguous. The germline CDR1 and CDR2 sequences are SGDLS and YYNGEE. The CDR3 extends over 14 amino acids. V was pared by 4 bases and J by 3 bases, with 14 bases between. The chain's CDR3 is CASSNGPDFYEQYF. In nucleotides, the CDR3 is TGTGCCAGCAGCAACGGTCCAGACTTCTACGAGCAGTACTTC.

V usage is TRBV19 and J usage is TRBJ1-5, with a possible D match to TRBD1 (6 bases). The CDR3 loop spans 16 amino acids. Germline values: CDR1 LNHDA, CDR2 SQIVND (reference sequence). Trimming stripped 3 bases from V and 0 bases from J, with 12 bases between. The CDR3: CASSMDRTYSNQPQHF. The CDR3 bases are TGTGCCAGTAGTATGGACAGAACCTATAGCAATCAGCCCCAGCATTTT.

This chain connects TRBV2 to TRBJ1-5, with 8 bases lining up with TRBD1. Germline-derived CDR1 and CDR2 are SNHLY and FYNNEI. Unmatched junction bases numbered 10, after V lost 6 bases and J lost 6 bases. CDR3 length equals 15 residues. The DNA of the CDR3 is TGTGCCAGCAGAAGATCAGGGGGCGCTTTTCAGCCCCAGCATTTT. As protein: CASRRSGGAFQPQHF.

V is TRBV5-1 and J is TRBJ1-2; possible D gene TRBD1, 5 bases. The germline V gene has CDR1 SGHRS and CDR2 YFSETQ. The V and J ends lost 2 bases and 7 bases respectively, with 12 bases between them. This CDR3 is built from 13 residues. The CDR3 protein is CASSFDRLGGYTF. The CDR3 nucleotides read TGCGCCAGCAGCTTCGACAGATTGGGTGGCTACACCTTC.